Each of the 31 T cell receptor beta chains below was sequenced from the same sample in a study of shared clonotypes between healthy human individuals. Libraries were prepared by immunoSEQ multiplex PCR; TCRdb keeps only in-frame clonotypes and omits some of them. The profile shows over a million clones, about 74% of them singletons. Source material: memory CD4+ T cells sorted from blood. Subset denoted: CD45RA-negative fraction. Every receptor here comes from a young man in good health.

CDR3 nucleotide sequence: TGCGCCAGCAGCCAAGTTTCTGCGGGAGCGGTAGATACGCAGTATTTT. Translating it yields CASSQVSAGAVDTQYF. J is TRBJ2-3 and V is TRBV4-3, with TRBD2 matching 7 bases. V dropped 1 base and J dropped 5; count of bases not matched to a gene: 9. Germline lookup yields CDR1 LGHNA and CDR2 YSLEER. There are 16 residues in the CDR3.

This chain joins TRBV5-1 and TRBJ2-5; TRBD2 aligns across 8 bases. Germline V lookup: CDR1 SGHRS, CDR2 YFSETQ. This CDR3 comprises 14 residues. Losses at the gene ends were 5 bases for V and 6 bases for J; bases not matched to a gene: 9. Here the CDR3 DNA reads TGCGCCAGCAGTGACCCTAGCGGGTTCCAGACCCAGTACTTC. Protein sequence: CASSDPSGFQTQYF. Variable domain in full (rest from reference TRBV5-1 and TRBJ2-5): KAGVTQTPRYLIKTRGQQVTLSCSPISGHRSVSWYQQTPGQGLQFLFEYFSETQRNKGNFPGRFSGRQFSNSRSEMNVSTLELGDSALYLCASSDPSGFQTQYFGPGTRLLVL.

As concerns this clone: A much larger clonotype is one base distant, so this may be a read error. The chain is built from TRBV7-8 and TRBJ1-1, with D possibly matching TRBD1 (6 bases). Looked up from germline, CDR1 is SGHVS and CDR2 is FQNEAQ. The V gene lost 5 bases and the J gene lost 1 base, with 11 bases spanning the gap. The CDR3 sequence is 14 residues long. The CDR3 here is CASSPQQGNTEAFF. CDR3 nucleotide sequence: TGTGCCAGCAGCCCTCAACAGGGGAACACTGAAGCTTTCTTT.

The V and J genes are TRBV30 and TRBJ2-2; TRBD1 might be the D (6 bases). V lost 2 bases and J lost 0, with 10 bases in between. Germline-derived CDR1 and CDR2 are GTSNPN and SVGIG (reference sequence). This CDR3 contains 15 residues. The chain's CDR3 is CAWSSGGSNTGELFF. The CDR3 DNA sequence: TGTGCCTGGAGTTCTGGGGGCTCGAACACCGGGGAGCTGTTTTTT.

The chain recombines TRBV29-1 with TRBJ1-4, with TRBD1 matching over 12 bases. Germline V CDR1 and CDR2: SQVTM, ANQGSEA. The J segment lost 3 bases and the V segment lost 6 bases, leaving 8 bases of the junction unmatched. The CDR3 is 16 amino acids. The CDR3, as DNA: TGCAGCGTGACTGGGACAGGGGGCTTAGCTAATGAAAAACTGTTTTTT. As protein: CSVTGTGGLANEKLFF.

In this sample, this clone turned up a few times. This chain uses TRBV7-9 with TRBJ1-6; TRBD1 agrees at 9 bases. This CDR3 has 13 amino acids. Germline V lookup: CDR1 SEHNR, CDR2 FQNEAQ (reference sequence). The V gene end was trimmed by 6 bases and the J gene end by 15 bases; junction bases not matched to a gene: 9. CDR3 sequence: CASSPRGQGVLHF. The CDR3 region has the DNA TGTGCCAGCAGTCCCCGGGGACAGGGTGTCCTCCACTTT.

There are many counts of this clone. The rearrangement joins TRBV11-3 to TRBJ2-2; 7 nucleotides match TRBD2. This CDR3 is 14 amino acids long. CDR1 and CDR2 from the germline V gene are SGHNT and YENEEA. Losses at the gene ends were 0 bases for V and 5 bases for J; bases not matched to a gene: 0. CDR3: CASSLDGGTGELFF. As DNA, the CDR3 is TGTGCCAGCAGCTTAGACGGGGGGACCGGGGAGCTGTTTTTT.

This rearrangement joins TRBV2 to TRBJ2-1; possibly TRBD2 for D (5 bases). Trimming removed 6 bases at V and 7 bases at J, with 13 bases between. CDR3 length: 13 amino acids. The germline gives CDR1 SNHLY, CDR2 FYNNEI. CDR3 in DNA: TGTGCCAGCAGCCTGACGAGGGCGAATGAGCAGTTCTTC. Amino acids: CASSLTRANEQFF. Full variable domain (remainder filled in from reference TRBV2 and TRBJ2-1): EPEVTQTPSHQVTQMGQEVILRCVPISNHLYFYWYRQILGQKVEFLVSFYNNEISEKSEIFDDQFSVERPDGSNFTLKIRSTKLEDSAMYFCASSLTRANEQFFGPGTRLTVL.

The CDR3 DNA reads TGTGCCCGCCGGACGCCAACGGCCCATGGCTACACCTTC. Amino acids: CARRTPTAHGYTF. The rearrangement uses TRBV2 and TRBJ1-2; D unresolved. Trimming pared 11 bases from V and 6 bases from J, leaving 19 bases between. The CDR3 loop spans 13 amino acids. In germline, CDR1 is SNHLY, CDR2 FYNNEI. The full variable domain, completed using reference TRBV2 and TRBJ1-2, is EPEVTQTPSHQVTQMGQEVILRCVPISNHLYFYWYRQILGQKVEFLVSFYNNEISEKSEIFDDQFSVERPDGSNFTLKIRSTKLEDSAMYFCARRTPTAHGYTFGSGTRLTVV.

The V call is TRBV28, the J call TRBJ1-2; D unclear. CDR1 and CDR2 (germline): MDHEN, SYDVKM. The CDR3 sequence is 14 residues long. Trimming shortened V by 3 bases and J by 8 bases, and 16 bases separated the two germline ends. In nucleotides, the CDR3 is TGTGCCAGCAGTTTGGTCTGGCCCACCTCCGGCTACACCTTC. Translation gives CASSLVWPTSGYTF.

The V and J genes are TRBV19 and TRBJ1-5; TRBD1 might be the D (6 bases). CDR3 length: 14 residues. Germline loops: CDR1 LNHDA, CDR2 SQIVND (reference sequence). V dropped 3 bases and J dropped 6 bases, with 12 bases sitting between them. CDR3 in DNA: TGTGCCAGTAGTATCTCAGGGGTTGGTCAGCCCCAGCATTTT. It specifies CASSISGVGQPQHF.

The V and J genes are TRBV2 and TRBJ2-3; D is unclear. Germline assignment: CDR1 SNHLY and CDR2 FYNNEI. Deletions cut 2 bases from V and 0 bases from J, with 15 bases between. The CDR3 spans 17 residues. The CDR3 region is CASSELQVGRSTDTQYF. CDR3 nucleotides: TGTGCCAGCAGTGAACTTCAAGTCGGCAGAAGCACAGATACGCAGTATTTT.

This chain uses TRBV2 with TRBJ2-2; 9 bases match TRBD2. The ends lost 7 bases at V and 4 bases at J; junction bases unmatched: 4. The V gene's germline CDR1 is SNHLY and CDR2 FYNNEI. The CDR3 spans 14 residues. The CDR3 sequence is CASKTSGFTGELFF. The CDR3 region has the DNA TGTGCCAGCAAGACTAGCGGTTTCACCGGGGAGCTGTTTTTT.

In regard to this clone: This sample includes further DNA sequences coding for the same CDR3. The CDR3 bases are TGTGCCAGCTCACCAGGTTCAGGATTGGGTCAGCCCCAGCATTTT. As protein: CASSPGSGLGQPQHF. J is TRBJ1-5 and V is TRBV18; no definite D call. The CDR3 covers 15 residues. CDR1 and CDR2 (germline): KGHSH, LQKENI. V lost 2 bases and J lost 6, with 14 bases in between.

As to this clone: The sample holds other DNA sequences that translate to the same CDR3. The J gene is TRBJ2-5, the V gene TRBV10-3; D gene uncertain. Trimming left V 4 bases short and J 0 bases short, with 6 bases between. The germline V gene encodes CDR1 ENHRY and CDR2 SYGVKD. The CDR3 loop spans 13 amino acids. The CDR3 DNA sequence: TGTGCCATCAGTGGGGGTAACCAAGAGACCCAGTACTTC. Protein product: CAISGGNQETQYF.

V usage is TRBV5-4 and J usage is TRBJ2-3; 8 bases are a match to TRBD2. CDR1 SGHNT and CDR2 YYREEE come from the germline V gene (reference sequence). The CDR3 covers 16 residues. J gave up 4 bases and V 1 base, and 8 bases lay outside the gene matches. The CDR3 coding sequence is TGTGCCAGCAGCTTGATGTCGGGAGGGTTGGCAGATACGCAGTATTTT. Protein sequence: CASSLMSGGLADTQYF.

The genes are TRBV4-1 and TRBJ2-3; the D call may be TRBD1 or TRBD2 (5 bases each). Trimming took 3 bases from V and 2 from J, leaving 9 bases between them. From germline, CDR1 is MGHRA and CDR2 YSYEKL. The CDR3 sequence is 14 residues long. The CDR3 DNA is TGCGCCAGCAGCCATCCAGGGACCACAGATACGCAGTATTTT. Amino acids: CASSHPGTTDTQYF.

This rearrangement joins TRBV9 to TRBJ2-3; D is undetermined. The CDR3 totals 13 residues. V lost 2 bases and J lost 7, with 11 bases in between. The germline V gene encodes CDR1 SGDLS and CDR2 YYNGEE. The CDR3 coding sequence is TGTGCCAGCAGCGTCTCCCCTACCTATACGCAGTATTTT. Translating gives CASSVSPTYTQYF.

The CDR3 region is CASTATTNSGNTIYF. In DNA, the CDR3 is TGTGCCAGCACTGCGACTACGAACTCTGGAAACACCATATATTTT. The chain has TRBV6-5 and TRBJ1-3; no reliable D call. CDR1 and CDR2 (germline): MNHEY, SVGAGI. The CDR3 has 15 residues. The V end lost 7 bases, the J end lost 0 bases, and 13 bases lay between the germline ends.

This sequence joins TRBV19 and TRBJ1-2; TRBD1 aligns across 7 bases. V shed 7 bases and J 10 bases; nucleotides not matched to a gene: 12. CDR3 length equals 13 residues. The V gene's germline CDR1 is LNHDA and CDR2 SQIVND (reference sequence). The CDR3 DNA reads TGTGCCAGTACTTCCGGGCGGACAGGAGACTACACCTTC. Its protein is CASTSGRTGDYTF. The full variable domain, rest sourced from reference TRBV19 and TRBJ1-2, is DGGITQSPKYLFRKEGQNVTLSCEQNLNHDAMYWYRQDPGQGLRLIYYSQIVNDFQKGDIAEGYSVSREKKESFPLTVTSAQKNPTAFYLCASTSGRTGDYTFGSGTRLTVV.

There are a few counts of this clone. CDR3 region: CASSESQGARTGELFF. DNA for the CDR3: TGCGCCAGCAGTGAGTCGCAGGGGGCGCGAACCGGGGAGCTGTTTTTT. The chain uses TRBV10-2 and TRBJ2-2; TRBD1 matches at 8 bases. Losses at the gene ends were 0 bases for V and 5 bases for J; bases not matched to a gene: 5. Germline assignment: CDR1 WSHSY and CDR2 SAAADI. The CDR3 has 16 residues.

The DNA for the CDR3 is TGTGCCAGCAGCGGCGATAGCAATCAGCCCCAGCATTTT. It encodes CASSGDSNQPQHF. The chain couples TRBV6-6 to TRBJ1-5; D is undetermined. The ends were cut back, 6 bases at V and 0 bases at J, with 6 bases in the middle. Looked up from germline, CDR1 is MNHNY and CDR2 is SVGAGI (reference sequence). This CDR3 has 13 residues.

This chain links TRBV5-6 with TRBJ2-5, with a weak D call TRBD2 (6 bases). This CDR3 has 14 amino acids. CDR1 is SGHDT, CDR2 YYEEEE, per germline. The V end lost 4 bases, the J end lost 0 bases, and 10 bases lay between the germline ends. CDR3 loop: CASSAGGNQETQYF. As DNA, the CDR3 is TGTGCCAGCAGCGCCGGGGGTAACCAAGAGACCCAGTACTTC.

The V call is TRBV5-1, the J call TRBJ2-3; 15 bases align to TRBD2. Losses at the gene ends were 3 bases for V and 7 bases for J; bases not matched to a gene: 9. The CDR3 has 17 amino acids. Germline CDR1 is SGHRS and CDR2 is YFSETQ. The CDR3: CASSSWTSGGAVNTQYF. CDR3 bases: TGCGCCAGCAGCTCATGGACTAGCGGGGGGGCTGTTAATACGCAGTATTTT.

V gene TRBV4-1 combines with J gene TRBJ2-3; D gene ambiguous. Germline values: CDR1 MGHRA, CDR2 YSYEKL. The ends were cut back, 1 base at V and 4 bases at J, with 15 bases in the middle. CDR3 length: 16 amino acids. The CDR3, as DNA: TGCGCCAGCAGCCAAGGGGGATTAGGCGCCTCAGATACGCAGTATTTT. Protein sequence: CASSQGGLGASDTQYF.

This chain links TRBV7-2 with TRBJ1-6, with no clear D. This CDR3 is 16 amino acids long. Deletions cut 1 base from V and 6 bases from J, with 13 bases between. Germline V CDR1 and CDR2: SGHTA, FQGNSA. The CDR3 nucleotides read TGTGCCAGCAGCTTAGGTAGTGGGAGGGCTAATTCACCCCTCCACTTT. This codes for CASSLGSGRANSPLHF.

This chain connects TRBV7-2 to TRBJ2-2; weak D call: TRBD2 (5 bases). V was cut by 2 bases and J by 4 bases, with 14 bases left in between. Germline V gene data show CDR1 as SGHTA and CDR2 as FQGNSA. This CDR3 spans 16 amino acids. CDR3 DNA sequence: TGTGCCAGCAGCTTACGCGGAGGACCATCCACCGGGGAGCTGTTTTTT. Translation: CASSLRGGPSTGELFF.

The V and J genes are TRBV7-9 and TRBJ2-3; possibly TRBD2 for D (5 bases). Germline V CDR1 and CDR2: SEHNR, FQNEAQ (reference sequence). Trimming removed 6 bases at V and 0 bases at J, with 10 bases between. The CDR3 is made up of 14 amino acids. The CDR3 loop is CASRPEGSTDTQYF. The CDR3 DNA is TGTGCCAGCAGACCCGAGGGAAGCACAGATACGCAGTATTTT.

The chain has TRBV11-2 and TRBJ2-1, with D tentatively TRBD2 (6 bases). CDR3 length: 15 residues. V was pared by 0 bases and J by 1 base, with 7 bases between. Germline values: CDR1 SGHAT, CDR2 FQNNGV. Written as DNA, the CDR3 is TGTGCCAGCAGCTTAGAGCGGGATTCCTACAATGAGCAGTTCTTC. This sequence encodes CASSLERDSYNEQFF.

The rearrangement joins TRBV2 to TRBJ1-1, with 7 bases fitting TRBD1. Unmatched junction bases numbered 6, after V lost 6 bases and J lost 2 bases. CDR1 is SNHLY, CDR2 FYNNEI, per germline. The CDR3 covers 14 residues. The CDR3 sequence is CASSYRGGNTEAFF. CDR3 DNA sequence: TGTGCCAGCAGCTACAGGGGAGGAAACACTGAAGCTTTCTTT.

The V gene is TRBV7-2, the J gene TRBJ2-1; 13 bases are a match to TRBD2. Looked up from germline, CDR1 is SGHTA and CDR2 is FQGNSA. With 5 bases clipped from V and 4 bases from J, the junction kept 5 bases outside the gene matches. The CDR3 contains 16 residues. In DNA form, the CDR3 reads TGTGCCAGCAGCCCACGGACTAGCGGGGGTTACAATGAGCAGTTCTTC. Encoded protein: CASSPRTSGGYNEQFF.